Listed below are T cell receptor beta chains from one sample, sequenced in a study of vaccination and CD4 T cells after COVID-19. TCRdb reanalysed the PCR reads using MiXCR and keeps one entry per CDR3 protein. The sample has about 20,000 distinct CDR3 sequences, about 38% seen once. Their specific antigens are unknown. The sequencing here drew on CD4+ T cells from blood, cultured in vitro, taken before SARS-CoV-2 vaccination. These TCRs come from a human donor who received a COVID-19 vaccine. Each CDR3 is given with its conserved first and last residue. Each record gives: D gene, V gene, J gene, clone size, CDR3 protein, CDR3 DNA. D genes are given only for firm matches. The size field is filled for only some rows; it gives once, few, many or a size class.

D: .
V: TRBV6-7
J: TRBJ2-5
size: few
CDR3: CASSLGGYQETQYF
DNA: TGTGCCAGCAGCCTGGGGGGATACCAAGAGACCCAGTACTTC

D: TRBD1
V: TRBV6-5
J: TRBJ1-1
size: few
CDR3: CASSYSGQGNTEAFF
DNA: TGTGCCAGCAGTTACTCGGGACAGGGAAACACTGAAGCTTTCTTT

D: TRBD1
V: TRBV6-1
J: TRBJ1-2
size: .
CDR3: CASSEATGSGTF
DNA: TGTGCCAGCAGTGAAGCGACAGGGTCAGGGACCTTC

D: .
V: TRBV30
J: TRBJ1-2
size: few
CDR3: CAWSQEQVRGYGYTF
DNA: TGTGCCTGGAGCCAAGAACAGGTTAGAGGCTATGGCTACACCTTC

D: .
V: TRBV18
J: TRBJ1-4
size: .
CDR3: CASSRLESTNEKLFF
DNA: TGTGCCAGCTCACGCTTAGAGTCGACTAATGAAAAACTGTTTTTT

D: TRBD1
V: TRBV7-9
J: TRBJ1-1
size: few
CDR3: CASSFWDRGTEAFF
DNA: TGTGCCAGCAGCTTTTGGGACAGGGGCACTGAAGCTTTCTTT

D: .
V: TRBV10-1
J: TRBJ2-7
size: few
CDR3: CASSDLGYNYEQYF
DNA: TGCGCCAGCAGTGACTTGGGGTATAACTACGAGCAGTACTTC

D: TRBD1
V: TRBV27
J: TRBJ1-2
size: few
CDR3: CASSLYKTGGAGGYTF
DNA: TGTGCCAGCAGTCTCTACAAGACAGGGGGCGCGGGGGGCTACACCTTC

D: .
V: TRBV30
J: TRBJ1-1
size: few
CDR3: CAWSGMGFGEAFF
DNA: TGTGCCTGGAGTGGGATGGGCTTCGGTGAAGCTTTCTTT

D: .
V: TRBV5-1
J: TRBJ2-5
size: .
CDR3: CASSLVYREVGETQYF
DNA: TGCGCCAGCAGCTTGGTCTACAGGGAGGTTGGCGAGACCCAGTACTTC

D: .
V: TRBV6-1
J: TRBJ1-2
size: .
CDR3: CASSHYRIDYGYTF
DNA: TGTGCCAGCAGTCATTACAGGATTGACTATGGCTACACCTTC